This T cell receptor beta chain derives from a study of blood T cell repertoires in COVID-19 (dated by TCRdb to about 2020). In terms of the full investigation: Samples from collaborators originated in the United States, Italy and Spain and spanned both the acute and convalescent phases of COVID-19. A freely available public database, intended as a resource for researchers studying the immune response to SARS-CoV-2, is where the repertoires were released. The material from the prospective study consisted of cDNA or gDNA derived from T cells, B-cell-depleted T cells, or PBMCs. Where available, HLA class I and class II types were obtained from metadata supplied by the sample provider rather than from assay-based typing. Sample metadata almost always included a de-identified subject ID, COVID-19 status, age in years and sex. Samples came from the ongoing ImmuneRACE study (first 160 participants) plus 1,254 subjects from 6 global collaborators. Subjects who had been exposed to COVID-19, were actively infected with it, or had recovered from it provided the deeply sampled blood TCRbeta repertoires that made up the dataset.

On the study overall, not on this receptor specifically: The quantity of clinical and demographic metadata differed by source and by participant and was supplied without curation.

Comments on this clone: Its antigen remains undetermined. Base qualities were left out, and no much larger clone turns up one base away.

TCRbeta CDR3 regions were amplified from genomic DNA using the immunoSEQ Assay, a bias-controlled multiplex PCR. The paper's data handling went like this. Nucleated cell counts per sample were estimated from amplification of reference gene primers within the assay. To quantify the absolute abundance of each unique TCRbeta CDR3 rearrangement, sequence reads were collapsed and filtered. For each sample, productive Simpson clonality was calculated as the square root of Simpson's diversity index over productive rearrangements. This immuneACCESS table, as held by TCRdb, lists in-frame sequences with V and J called but not all clones. Of the missing ones, under half trace to an unresolved V gene in checked studies; the others have no known cause. That table is the source of V, J and clone size, and D and trimming were worked out from the DNA. In this sample the table shows about 220,000 clones, under 90% of which occur a single time. The ten largest clones add up to about 3.6% of the sample.

CDR1 is given as SGHTA and CDR2 as FQGNSA, both from the germline V gene. Reading from cysteine to phenylalanine, the CDR3 counts 17 amino acids. Of all the DNA, just the CDR3 is kept, 51 bases in frame from base 1. The junction carries 20 bases between V and J, which are trimmed by 1 base and 7 bases respectively. Each collaborating institution followed its own protocols to collect whole blood in K2EDTA tubes. For TCRbeta analysis, collaborator samples were shipped as frozen whole blood, as isolated PBMCs, or as DNA extracted from either sample type. Material: peripheral blood. The clonotype comes from a woman aged 80 or over with acute or convalescent COVID-19. The receptor chain draws on TRBV7-2 and TRBJ1-5; a tentative D match to TRBD1 spans 6 bases. The nucleotide sequence reads as follows: TGTGCCAGCAGCTTAGGGGCTGGGACACTGGTCGGGCAGCCCCAGCATTTT. It translates to CASSLGAGTLVGQPQHF.